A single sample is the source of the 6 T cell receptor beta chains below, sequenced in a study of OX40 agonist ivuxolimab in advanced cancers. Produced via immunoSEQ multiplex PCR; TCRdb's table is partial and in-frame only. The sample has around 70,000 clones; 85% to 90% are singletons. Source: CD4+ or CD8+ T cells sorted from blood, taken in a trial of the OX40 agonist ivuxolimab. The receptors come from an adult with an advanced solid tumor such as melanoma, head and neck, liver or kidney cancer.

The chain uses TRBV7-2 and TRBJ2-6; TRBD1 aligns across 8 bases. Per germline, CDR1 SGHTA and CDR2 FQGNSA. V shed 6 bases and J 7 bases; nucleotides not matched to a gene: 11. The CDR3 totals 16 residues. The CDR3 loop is CASSRSGGKGANVLTF. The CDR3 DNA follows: TGTGCCAGCAGTCGGTCAGGGGGCAAGGGCGCCAACGTCCTGACTTTC.

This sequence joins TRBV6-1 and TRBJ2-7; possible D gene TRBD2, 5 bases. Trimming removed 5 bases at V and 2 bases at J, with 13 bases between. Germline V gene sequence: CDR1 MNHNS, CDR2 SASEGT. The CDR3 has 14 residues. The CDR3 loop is CASSLSGVPYEQYF. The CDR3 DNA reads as TGTGCCAGCAGTCTTTCCGGGGTACCCTACGAGCAGTACTTC.

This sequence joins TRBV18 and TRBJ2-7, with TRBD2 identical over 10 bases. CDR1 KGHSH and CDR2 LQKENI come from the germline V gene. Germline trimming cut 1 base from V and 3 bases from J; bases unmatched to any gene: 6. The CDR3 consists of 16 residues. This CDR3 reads CASSPLGASGSYEQYF. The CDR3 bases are TGTGCCAGCTCACCACTAGGGGCTAGCGGGAGCTACGAGCAGTACTTC.

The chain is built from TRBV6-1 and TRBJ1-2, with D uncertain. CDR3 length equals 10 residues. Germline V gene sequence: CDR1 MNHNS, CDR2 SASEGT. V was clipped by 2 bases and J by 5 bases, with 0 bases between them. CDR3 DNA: TGTGCCAGCAGTGAATATGGCTACACCTTC. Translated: CASSEYGYTF.

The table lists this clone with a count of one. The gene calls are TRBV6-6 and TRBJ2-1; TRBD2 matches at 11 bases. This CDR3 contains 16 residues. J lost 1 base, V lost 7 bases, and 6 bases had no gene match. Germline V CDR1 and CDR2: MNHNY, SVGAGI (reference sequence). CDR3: CASKGRLAGSYNEQFF. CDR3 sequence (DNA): TGTGCCAGCAAGGGACGACTAGCGGGATCCTACAATGAGCAGTTCTTC.

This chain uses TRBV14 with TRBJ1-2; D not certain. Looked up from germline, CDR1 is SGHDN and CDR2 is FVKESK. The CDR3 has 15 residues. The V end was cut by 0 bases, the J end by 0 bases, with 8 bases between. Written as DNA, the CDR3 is TGTGCCAGCAGCCAAGACAGACCGCCTAACTATGGCTACACCTTC. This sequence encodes CASSQDRPPNYGYTF.